This T cell receptor (beta chain) was sequenced during a study of siplizumab effects on memory and regulatory T cells. Study-level results: Mapping to unstimulated subsets was achieved for only a minor fraction of alloreactive clones. Both greater diversity than memory cells and a major contribution to the alloresponse seemed to characterize naive T cells. The study did not confirm that proliferating Tregs from siplizumab cultures were suppressive.

A note on this clone: Its specificity is not known.

Each sample contributed 96,000 or so TCR templates to the assay. Sequenced by immunoSEQ multiplex PCR; TCRdb stores in-frame clones only, minus some. The data show roughly 75,000 clones, 85% to 95% seen once. Germline V gives CDR1 SGHVS, CDR2 FQNEAQ. The CDR3 is 14 residues long. V dropped 5 bases and J dropped 4 bases, with 13 bases sitting between them. The chain has TRBV7-8 and TRBJ2-3; no clear D. The sample taken for sequencing was CD8+ T cells sorted from blood. This receptor was obtained from a human donor in good health. The CDR3 DNA follows: TGTGCCAGCAGCCCCCTAGGTCAGCCAGATACGCAGTATTTT. Encoded protein: CASSPLGQPDTQYF. Full variable domain (outside the CDR3, taken from reference TRBV7-8 and TRBJ2-3): GAGVSQSPRYKVAKRGQDVALRCDPISGHVSLFWYQQALGQGPEFLTYFQNEAQLDKSGLPSDRFFAERPEGSVSTLKIQRTQQEDSAVYLCASSPLGQPDTQYFGPGTRLTVL.